The T cell receptor beta chain described here comes from a study of OX40 agonist ivuxolimab in advanced cancers. Study at large: Partial responses were achieved by three patients, one with hepatocellular carcinoma and two with cutaneous melanoma. The study, taken as a whole, reports: Clones of CD4+ and CD8+ blood T cells grew by week 6 at doses of 0.1 to 3.0 mg/kg. Expanded clones tended on average to be more numerous among CD8+ T cells than CD4+.

Germline assignment: CDR1 MDHEN and CDR2 SYDVKM. V lost 4 bases and J 1 base, leaving 11 bases between the germline ends. The CDR3 is made up of 16 amino acids. Sequencing was performed with immunoSEQ multiplex PCR; in TCRdb, only in-frame clones are kept and a portion is missing. The profile shows about 72,000 clones, roughly 89% of them singletons. This clone was observed a few times. Its cognate antigen is unknown. Patients were ruled out by autoimmune disease history or systemic immunosuppression. This chain uses TRBV28 with TRBJ2-6; D is ambiguous. The TCR was taken from an adult with an advanced solid tumor such as melanoma, head and neck, liver or kidney cancer. The source material was CD4+ or CD8+ T cells sorted from blood, sampled in a trial of the OX40 agonist ivuxolimab. CDR3 protein: CASSSPRRSGANVLTF. In DNA form, the CDR3 reads TGTGCCAGCAGTTCCCCCAGACGGTCTGGGGCCAACGTCCTGACTTTC.